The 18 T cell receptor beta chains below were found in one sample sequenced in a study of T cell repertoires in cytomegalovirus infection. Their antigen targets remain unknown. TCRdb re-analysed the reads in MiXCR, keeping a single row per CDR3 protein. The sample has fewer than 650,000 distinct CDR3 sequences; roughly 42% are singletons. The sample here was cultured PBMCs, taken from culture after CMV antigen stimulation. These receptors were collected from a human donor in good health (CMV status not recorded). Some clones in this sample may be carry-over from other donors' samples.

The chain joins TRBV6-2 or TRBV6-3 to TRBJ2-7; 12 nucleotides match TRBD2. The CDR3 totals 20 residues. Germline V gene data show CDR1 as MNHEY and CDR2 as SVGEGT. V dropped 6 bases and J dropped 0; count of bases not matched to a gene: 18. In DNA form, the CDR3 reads TGTGCCAGCAGCCCCCAACCTAAGGTGACTAGCGGGAGACTCTCCTACGAGCAGTACTTC. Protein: CASSPQPKVTSGRLSYEQYF.

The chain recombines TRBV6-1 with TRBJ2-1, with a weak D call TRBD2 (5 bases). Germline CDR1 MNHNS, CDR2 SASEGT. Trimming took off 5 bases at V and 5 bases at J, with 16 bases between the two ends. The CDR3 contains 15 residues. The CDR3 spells CASSISGIPDNEQFF. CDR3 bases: TGTGCCAGCAGTATAAGCGGAATACCTGACAATGAGCAGTTCTTC.

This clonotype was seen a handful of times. CDR3 DNA: TGTGCCAGCAGCTCGGTAGTGGGACTAGCGGGAGAGGTGTACTTC. This translates into CASSSVVGLAGEVYF. The chain joins TRBV7-2 to TRBJ2-7; TRBD2 aligns across 14 bases. The CDR3 loop spans 15 amino acids. V lost 4 bases and J lost 12; bases outside the gene matches: 11. Per germline, CDR1 SGHTA and CDR2 FQGNSA.

CDR3 sequence reads: CASSRQVPLGYNEQFF. CDR3 in DNA: TGTGCCAGCAGCCGACAGGTGCCCCTGGGCTACAATGAGCAGTTCTTC. This sequence joins TRBV28 and TRBJ2-1, with a possible D match to TRBD1 (6 bases). The germline V and J ends were trimmed by 6 bases and 3 bases, with 18 bases remaining between them. The V gene's germline CDR1 is MDHEN and CDR2 SYDVKM. This CDR3 is built from 16 residues.

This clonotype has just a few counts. The chain's CDR3 is CSARDRVRGGTGNTIYF. The CDR3 bases are TGCAGTGCTAGAGATCGGGTGCGGGGAGGAACTGGAAACACCATATATTTT. This chain connects TRBV20-1 to TRBJ1-3; no clear D gene. Looked up from germline, CDR1 is DFQATT and CDR2 is SNEGSKA (reference sequence). This CDR3 contains 17 residues. Trimming stripped 0 bases from V and 2 bases from J, with 17 bases between.

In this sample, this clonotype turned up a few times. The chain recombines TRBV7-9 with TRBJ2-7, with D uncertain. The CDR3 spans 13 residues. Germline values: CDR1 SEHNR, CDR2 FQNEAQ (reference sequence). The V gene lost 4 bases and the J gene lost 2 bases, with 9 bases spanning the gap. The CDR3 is CASSSSATYEQYF. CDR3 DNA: TGTGCCAGCAGCTCCTCAGCAACCTACGAGCAGTACTTC.

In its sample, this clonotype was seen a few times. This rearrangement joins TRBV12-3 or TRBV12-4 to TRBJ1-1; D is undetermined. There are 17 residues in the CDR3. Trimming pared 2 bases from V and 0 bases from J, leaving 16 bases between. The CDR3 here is CASSLLLLLRMNTEAFF. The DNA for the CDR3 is TGTGCCAGCAGTTTATTGTTATTGTTGCGGATGAACACTGAAGCTTTCTTT.

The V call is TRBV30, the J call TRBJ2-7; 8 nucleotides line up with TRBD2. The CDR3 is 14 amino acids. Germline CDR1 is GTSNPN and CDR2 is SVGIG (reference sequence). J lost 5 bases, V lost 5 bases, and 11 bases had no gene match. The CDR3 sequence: CAWLPGLVTDEQYF. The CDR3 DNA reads TGTGCCTGGCTACCGGGACTAGTAACCGACGAGCAGTACTTC.

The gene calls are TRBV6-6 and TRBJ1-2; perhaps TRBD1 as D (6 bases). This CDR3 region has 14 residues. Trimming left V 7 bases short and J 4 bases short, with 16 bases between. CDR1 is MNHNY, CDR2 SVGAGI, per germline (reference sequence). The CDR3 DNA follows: TGTGCCAGCACCTTTACGGACAGCGGCTATGGCTACACCTTC. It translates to CASTFTDSGYGYTF.

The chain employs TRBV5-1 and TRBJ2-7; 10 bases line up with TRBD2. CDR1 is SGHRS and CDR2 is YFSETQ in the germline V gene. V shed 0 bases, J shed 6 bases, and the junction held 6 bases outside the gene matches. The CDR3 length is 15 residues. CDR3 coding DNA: TGCGCCAGCAGCTTGGAGCTAGCGGGAGTGGGCGAGCAGTACTTC. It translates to CASSLELAGVGEQYF.

As DNA, the CDR3 is TGCAGCGTTGGGGGGAGGGCCGGCTACGAGCAGTACTTC. This sequence encodes CSVGGRAGYEQYF. The genes are TRBV29-1 and TRBJ2-7; 7 positions match TRBD2. CDR1 is SQVTM and CDR2 is ANQGSEA in the germline V gene. Losses at the gene ends were 4 bases for V and 3 bases for J; bases not matched to a gene: 6. The CDR3 consists of 13 residues.

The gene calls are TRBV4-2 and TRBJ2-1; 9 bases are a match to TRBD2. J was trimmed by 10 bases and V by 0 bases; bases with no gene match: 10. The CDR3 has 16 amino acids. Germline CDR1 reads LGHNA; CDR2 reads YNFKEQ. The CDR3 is CASSQDPAGGVEEQFF. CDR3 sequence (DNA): TGTGCCAGCAGCCAAGATCCGGCGGGGGGGGTGGAGGAGCAGTTCTTC.

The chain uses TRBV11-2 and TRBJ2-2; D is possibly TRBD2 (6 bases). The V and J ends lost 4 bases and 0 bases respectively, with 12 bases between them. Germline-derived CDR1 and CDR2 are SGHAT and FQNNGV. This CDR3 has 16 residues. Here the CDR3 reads CASSYRREANTGELFF. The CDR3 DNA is TGTGCCAGCAGCTACAGGCGGGAAGCGAACACCGGGGAGCTGTTTTTT.

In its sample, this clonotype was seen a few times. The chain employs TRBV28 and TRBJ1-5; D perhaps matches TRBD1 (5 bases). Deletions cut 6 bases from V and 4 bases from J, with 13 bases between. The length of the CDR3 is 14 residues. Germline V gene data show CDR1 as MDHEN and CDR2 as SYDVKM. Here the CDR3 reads CASRVYGGNQPQHF. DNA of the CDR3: TGTGCCAGCAGGGTTTACGGGGGGAATCAGCCCCAGCATTTT. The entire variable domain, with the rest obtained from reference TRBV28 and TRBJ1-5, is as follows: DVKVTQSSRYLVKRTGEKVFLECVQDMDHENMFWYRQDPGLGLRLIYFSYDVKMKEKGDIPEGYSVSREKKERFSLILESASTNQTSMYLCASRVYGGNQPQHFGDGTRLSIL.

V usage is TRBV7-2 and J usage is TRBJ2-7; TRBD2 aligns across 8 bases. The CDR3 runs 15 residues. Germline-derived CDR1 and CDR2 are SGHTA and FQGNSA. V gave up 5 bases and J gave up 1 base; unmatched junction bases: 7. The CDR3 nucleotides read TGTGCCAGCAGCGCGGGACTAGGGGGGTCCTACGAGCAGTACTTC. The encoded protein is CASSAGLGGSYEQYF. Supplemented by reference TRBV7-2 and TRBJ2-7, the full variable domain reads GAGVSQSPSNKVTEKGKDVELRCDPISGHTALYWYRQSLGQGLEFLIYFQGNSAPDKSGLPSDRFSAERTGGSVSTLTIQRTQQEDSAVYLCASSAGLGGSYEQYFGPGTRLTVT.

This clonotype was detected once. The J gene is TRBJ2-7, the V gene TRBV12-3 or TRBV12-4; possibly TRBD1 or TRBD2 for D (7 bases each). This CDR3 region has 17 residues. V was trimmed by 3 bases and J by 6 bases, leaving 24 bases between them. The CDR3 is CASSFGSGGGVVSEQYF. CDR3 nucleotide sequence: TGTGCCAGCAGTTTTGGCTCAGGGGGAGGGGTTGTCTCCGAGCAGTACTTC.

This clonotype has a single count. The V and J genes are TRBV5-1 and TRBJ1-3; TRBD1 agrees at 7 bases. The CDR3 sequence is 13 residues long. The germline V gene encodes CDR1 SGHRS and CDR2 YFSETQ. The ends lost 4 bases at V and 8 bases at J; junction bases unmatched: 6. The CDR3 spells CASSPGTADTIYF. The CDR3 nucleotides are TGCGCCAGCAGCCCGGGGACAGCTGACACCATATATTTT.

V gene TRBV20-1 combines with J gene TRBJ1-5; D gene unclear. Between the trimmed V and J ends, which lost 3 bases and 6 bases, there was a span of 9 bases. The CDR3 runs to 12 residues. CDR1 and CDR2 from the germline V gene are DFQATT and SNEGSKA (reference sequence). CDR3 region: CSARGAGQPQHF. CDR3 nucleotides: TGCAGTGCTAGGGGCGCGGGTCAGCCCCAGCATTTT.